This is a list of T cell receptor beta chains from one sample in a study of Ad26.COV2.S vaccination and SARS-CoV-2 variants. The repertoire was sequenced with immunoSEQ multiplex PCR; TCRdb's copy has only in-frame clones and lacks some. The sample consists of hundreds of thousands of clones, 80% to 90% of them appearing once. The input for sequencing was peripheral blood, taken in a trial of Ad26.COV2.S vaccine versus placebo. The receptors shown here come from a person aged 18-60 years who received the Ad26.COV2.S COVID-19 vaccine or a placebo. The CDR3 runs from the conserved cysteine through the conserved F or W. The order of the fields is D gene, V gene, J gene, clone size, CDR3 DNA, CDR3 protein. A D gene is named only where the DNA matches it firmly. Some rows have no size entry. The others give once, few or many, or a class for an expanded clone.

NA	TRBV4-3	TRBJ2-7	NA	TGCGCCAGCAGCCCCAATCCCGCTGGTCAGTCCTACGAGCAGTACTTC	CASSPNPAGQSYEQYF
TRBD2	TRBV30	TRBJ2-7	NA	TGTGCCTGGAAATTCGCCCTGGGGGACTACTACGAGCAGTACTTC	CAWKFALGDYYEQYF
TRBD2	TRBV19	TRBJ2-3	NA	TGTGCCAGCGGGACTAGCGGCACAGATACGCAGTATTTT	CASGTSGTDTQYF
NA	TRBV15	TRBJ1-3	NA	TGTGCCACCAGCAGAGATGGACCAAGACGGCTCTCTGGAAACACCATATATTTT	CATSRDGPRRLSGNTIYF
TRBD1	TRBV6-5	TRBJ1-1	NA	TGTGCCAGCAGTCCAGGGACAGGGGGCCTATTAGAAGCTTTCTTT	CASSPGTGGLLEAFF
TRBD1	TRBV7-7	TRBJ2-2	NA	TGTGCTAGCAGCCTGAGAACAGGGGGCGCCTACACCGGGGAGCTGTTTTTT	CASSLRTGGAYTGELFF
NA	TRBV7-8	TRBJ2-3	once	TGTGCCAGCAGCTTATTCCTAGGGGATACGCAGTATTTT	CASSLFLGDTQYF
TRBD2	TRBV29-1	TRBJ2-5	NA	TGCAGCGTTGAAGCTAGCGGGGGATCGGAGACCCAGTACTTC	CSVEASGGSETQYF
NA	TRBV5-1	TRBJ2-7	NA	TGCGCCAGCAGCTTGGCCAGAGGGAACTCCTACGAGCAGTACTTC	CASSLARGNSYEQYF
NA	TRBV27	TRBJ1-4	NA	TGTGCCAGCAGTTTGCGGGGCTTAGATTGGTTGGGTAATGAAAAACTGTTTTTT	CASSLRGLDWLGNEKLFF
NA	TRBV12-1	TRBJ2-7	NA	TGTGCCAGCAGCTCCCGAACCCTCCAGGACGAGCAGTACTTC	CASSSRTLQDEQYF
NA	TRBV30	TRBJ1-1	NA	TGTGCCTGGAGTGTAGCAGGGGTCCACACTGAAGCTTTCTTT	CAWSVAGVHTEAFF
NA	TRBV5-1	TRBJ2-2	NA	TGCGCCAGCATGGCAGGACAGCGAACCGGGGAGCTGTTTTTT	CASMAGQRTGELFF
TRBD1	TRBV9	TRBJ2-7	NA	TGTGCCAGCAGCGCAAATTTCGGGACAGGGGGTGACGAGCAGTACTTC	CASSANFGTGGDEQYF
NA	TRBV20-1	TRBJ1-1	NA	TGCAGTGCTAGTCCAGCAAACACTGAAGCTTTCTTT	CSASPANTEAFF
NA	TRBV2	TRBJ1-1	many	TGTGCCAGCAGTGAAGCGCTTCAGGGTAGGACTGAAGCTTTCTTT	CASSEALQGRTEAFF
NA	TRBV2	TRBJ1-2	NA	TGTGCCAGCAGGCGAGGGGGGGTTGGTACGGGCTACACCTTC	CASRRGGVGTGYTF
TRBD1	TRBV5-1	TRBJ2-1	NA	TGCGCCAGCAGCTTGGTCTCTTCGGCAGGGGGATATGGTGAGCAGTTCTTC	CASSLVSSAGGYGEQFF
NA	TRBV18	TRBJ1-4	NA	TGTGCCAGCTCACCACGAGAGGGGACGAGGGAAAAACTGTTTTTT	CASSPREGTREKLFF
TRBD2	TRBV13	TRBJ2-1	once	TGTGCCAGCAGCTCAGAGGCTAGCGGGGGGGCGAATGAGCAGTTCTTC	CASSSEASGGANEQFF
NA	TRBV5-4	TRBJ2-1	NA	TGTGCCAGCAGCTCCACCCCTAACTCCTACAATGAGCAGTTCTTC	CASSSTPNSYNEQFF
NA	TRBV7-2	TRBJ2-7	NA	TGTGCCAGCAGCTTTTACAGGGTCTCCTACGAGCAGTACTTC	CASSFYRVSYEQYF
NA	TRBV9	TRBJ1-1	NA	TGTGCCAGCAGCGTGGACAGTCAACCGCCTTTCTTT	CASSVDSQPPFF
NA	TRBV15	TRBJ1-4	NA	TGTGCCACCAGCAACAGCCGGGCTAATGAAAAACTGTTTTTT	CATSNSRANEKLFF
NA	TRBV4-3	TRBJ1-1	NA	TGCGCCAGCAGCCAAGGGCAGGGGTCCACTGAAGCTTTCTTT	CASSQGQGSTEAFF
NA	TRBV9	TRBJ1-1	NA	TGTGCCAGCAGCGTAGGGACGGGGACCGACACTGAAGCTTTCTTT	CASSVGTGTDTEAFF
NA	TRBV3-1/TRBV3-2	TRBJ2-5	NA	TGTGCCAGCAGCCCCCCGGCCAGGGAGACCCAGTACTTC	CASSPPARETQYF
NA	TRBV21-1	TRBJ1-1	once	TGTGCCAGCCCGAATCTCCCAGGGGCCTCCACTGAAGCTTTCTTT	CASPNLPGASTEAFF
NA	TRBV30	TRBJ1-2	NA	TGTGCCCTTACCCGGGTGATGGACTACACCTTC	CALTRVMDYTF
NA	TRBV15	TRBJ2-3	NA	TGTGCCACCAGCAGAGATCTCTGGGGCCCAGATACGCAGTATTTT	CATSRDLWGPDTQYF
TRBD1	TRBV7-9	TRBJ1-2	once	TGTGCCAGCAGCATCCAGGGGGCGTATGGCTACACCTTC	CASSIQGAYGYTF
NA	TRBV27	TRBJ2-7	NA	TGTGCCAGCAGTTTATCCGGGTTCGGCTCCTACGAGCAGTACTTC	CASSLSGFGSYEQYF
TRBD2	TRBV29-1	TRBJ2-3	NA	TGCAGCGTCGCTCTAGCGGGGGCGTACCGAGATACGCAGTATTTT	CSVALAGAYRDTQYF
NA	TRBV10-3	TRBJ1-5	few	TGTGCCATCAGTGACACTTCGTCTCAGCCCCAGCATTTT	CAISDTSSQPQHF
NA	TRBV10-2	TRBJ1-5	few	TGCGCCAGCAGAAGGGACCGAGATAGCAATCAGCCCCAGCATTTT	CASRRDRDSNQPQHF
NA	TRBV18	TRBJ1-4	NA	TGTGCCAGCTCACCACCGCGGCAGGGCGTGGGCGAAAAACTGTTTTTT	CASSPPRQGVGEKLFF
NA	TRBV12-3/TRBV12-4	TRBJ2-7	NA	TGTGCCAGCACCCCGGGGGTTTTGTACGAGCAGTACTTC	CASTPGVLYEQYF
NA	TRBV18	TRBJ1-1	NA	TGTGCCAGCTCACTCAATACTGAAGCTTTCTTT	CASSLNTEAFF
NA	TRBV5-1	TRBJ1-2	NA	TGCGCCAGCAGCTATGACGTTAACTATGGCTACACCTTC	CASSYDVNYGYTF
NA	TRBV5-4	TRBJ1-1	NA	TGTGCCAGCAGCTTGCCTAACACTGAAGCTTTCTTT	CASSLPNTEAFF
NA	TRBV14	TRBJ1-5	NA	TGTGCCAGCAGCCAAGCGGGAAGCAATCAGCCCCAGCATTTT	CASSQAGSNQPQHF
NA	TRBV25-1	TRBJ2-7	NA	TGTGCCAGCAGTCCCTTTCTACAGGCCGAGCAGTACTTC	CASSPFLQAEQYF